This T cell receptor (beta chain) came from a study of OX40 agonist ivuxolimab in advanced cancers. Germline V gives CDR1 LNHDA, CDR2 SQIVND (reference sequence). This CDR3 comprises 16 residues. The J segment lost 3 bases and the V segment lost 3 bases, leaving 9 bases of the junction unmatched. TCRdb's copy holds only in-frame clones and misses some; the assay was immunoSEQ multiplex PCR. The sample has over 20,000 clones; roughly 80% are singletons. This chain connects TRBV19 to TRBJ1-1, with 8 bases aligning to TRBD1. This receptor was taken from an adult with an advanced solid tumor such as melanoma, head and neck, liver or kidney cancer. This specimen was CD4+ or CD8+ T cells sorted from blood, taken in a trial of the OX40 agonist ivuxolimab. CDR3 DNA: TGTGCCAGTAGTATCCTCGGACAGGGAGGGGACACTGAAGCTTTCTTT. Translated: CASSILGQGGDTEAFF.